The 24 T cell receptor beta chains below come from one sample, sequenced in a study of CD8 T cells in ankylosing spondylitis. Study results and limitations: Seemingly characteristic of ankylosing spondylitis blood was a TCR beta motif consisting of under 10 highly homologous variants.

In TCRdb, the 5' RACE reads were re-called with MiXCR into one record per CDR3 protein. This table has fewer than 550,000 distinct CDR3 sequences, about 5.2% appearing once. These receptors have no known antigen. The material sequenced was blood, either unsorted or a sorted T cell fraction (not recorded which). The source is a male donor with ankylosing spondylitis.

In its sample, this clonotype was seen many times. This chain connects TRBV29-1 to TRBJ2-1; D might be TRBD2 (6 bases). The germline V and J ends were trimmed by 4 bases and 2 bases, with 6 bases remaining between them. The V gene's germline CDR1 is SQVTM and CDR2 ANQGSEA. The CDR3 has 12 amino acids. The CDR3 sequence is CSVGGTYNEQFF. As DNA, the CDR3 is TGCAGCGTTGGCGGGACCTACAATGAGCAGTTCTTC.

This clonotype was seen at least ten times. The chain is built from TRBV29-1 and TRBJ2-1; TRBD2 might be the D (5 bases). Trimming pared 4 bases from V and 12 bases from J, leaving 28 bases between. The CDR3 sequence is 16 residues long. Per germline, CDR1 SQVTM and CDR2 ANQGSEA. CDR3 DNA: TGCAGCGTTGGAGGGAGAGGGATTCGGGCTCCCGTGACGCAGTTCTTC. Translating it yields CSVGGRGIRAPVTQFF.

This clonotype was counted at least ten times. The rearrangement joins TRBV12-3 or TRBV12-4 to TRBJ1-5, with 9 bases that match TRBD1. V was pared by 7 bases and J by 4 bases, with 5 bases of the junction left unmatched. The CDR3 spans 14 residues. The CDR3 sequence: CASTTGGWNQPQHF. The CDR3 DNA sequence: TGTGCCAGCACCACAGGGGGCTGGAATCAGCCCCAGCATTTT.

This clonotype was counted ten times or more. V usage is TRBV10-3 and J usage is TRBJ1-6, with TRBD1 matching over 9 bases. J gave up 9 bases and V 1 base, and 13 bases lay outside the gene matches. Looked up from germline, CDR1 is ENHRY and CDR2 is SYGVKD. CDR3 size: 18 residues. The CDR3 nucleotides read TGTGCCATCAGTGAGTTTATGACAGGGGGGGATTCCGGTTCACCCCTCCACTTT. It specifies CAISEFMTGGDSGSPLHF.

The chain combines TRBV5-1 with TRBJ2-7; TRBD2 is a possible D gene (6 bases). The CDR3 covers 16 residues. The V end was cut by 6 bases, the J end by 4 bases, with 23 bases between. CDR1 SGHRS and CDR2 YFSETQ come from the germline V gene. The CDR3 DNA reads TGCGCCAGCACACCTTGGGGGGTAGCGGAACCTTACGAGCAGTACTTC. This translates into CASTPWGVAEPYEQYF.

In this sample, this clonotype turned up many times. The rearrangement joins TRBV7-2 to TRBJ1-4; 8 nucleotides match TRBD1. The CDR3 has 16 amino acids. Germline assignment: CDR1 SGHTA and CDR2 FQGNSA. The trim removed 3 bases at V and 2 bases at J, leaving 5 bases unmatched. This CDR3 reads CASSFQGAQTNEKLFF. The CDR3 DNA sequence: TGTGCCAGCAGCTTCCAGGGGGCTCAGACTAATGAAAAACTGTTTTTT.

This clonotype has at least ten counts. CDR3 sequence (DNA): TGCAGTGCTAGAAGCGGGGGGGCCGCCGACACCGGGGAGCTGTTTTTT. The encoded protein is CSARSGGAADTGELFF. The V and J genes are TRBV20-1 and TRBJ2-2; TRBD2 aligns across 10 bases. The germline V gene encodes CDR1 DFQATT and CDR2 SNEGSKA (reference sequence). V lost 2 bases, J lost 3 bases, and 6 bases stayed unmatched. CDR3 size: 16 residues.

This clonotype has ten or more counts. The chain joins TRBV29-1 to TRBJ1-2; D is perhaps TRBD1 (6 bases). The CDR3 runs to 10 residues. CDR1 and CDR2 from the germline V gene are SQVTM and ANQGSEA. V gave up 7 bases and J gave up 8 bases, with 11 bases separating them. CDR3 residues: CSAGAGGYTF. CDR3 in DNA: TGCAGCGCGGGGGCGGGAGGCTACACCTTC.

This clonotype was found many times. This sequence joins TRBV5-1 and TRBJ2-7; 8 nucleotides line up with TRBD1. The CDR3 is 15 amino acids. CDR1 is SGHRS, CDR2 YFSETQ, per germline. Germline trimming cut 4 bases from V and 3 bases from J; bases unmatched to any gene: 9. CDR3 coding DNA: TGCGCCAGCAGCACGACAGGGGATCCTTACTACGAGCAGTACTTC. Its protein is CASSTTGDPYYEQYF. Full variable domain (remainder filled in from reference TRBV5-1 and TRBJ2-7): KAGVTQTPRYLIKTRGQQVTLSCSPISGHRSVSWYQQTPGQGLQFLFEYFSETQRNKGNFPGRFSGRQFSNSRSEMNVSTLELGDSALYLCASSTTGDPYYEQYFGPGTRLTVT.

This clonotype was observed many times. The chain has TRBV10-3 and TRBJ1-5, with 7 bases fitting TRBD1. This CDR3 contains 16 residues. V gave up 5 bases and J gave up 0 bases; unmatched junction bases: 7. CDR1 and CDR2 (germline): ENHRY, SYGVKD. The CDR3 loop reads CAISQGTAYSNQPQHF. As DNA, the CDR3 is TGTGCCATCAGTCAAGGGACAGCTTATAGCAATCAGCCCCAGCATTTT.

This clonotype was counted at least ten times. This chain uses TRBV7-2 with TRBJ2-3, with D possibly being TRBD2 (7 bases). The V end was cut by 1 base, the J end by 6 bases, with 14 bases between. This CDR3 contains 15 residues. The germline V gene has CDR1 SGHTA and CDR2 FQGNSA. The CDR3 DNA reads TGTGCCAGCAGCTTAGTGGGGGGGCGGGGGGATACGCAGTATTTT. Translating it yields CASSLVGGRGDTQYF. Full variable domain (remainder filled in from reference TRBV7-2 and TRBJ2-3): GAGVSQSPSNKVTEKGKDVELRCDPISGHTALYWYRQSLGQGLEFLIYFQGNSAPDKSGLPSDRFSAERTGGSVSTLTIQRTQQEDSAVYLCASSLVGGRGDTQYFGPGTRLTVL.

This clonotype occurred many times. The chain joins TRBV5-1 to TRBJ2-2, with no clear D. The V and J ends lost 4 bases and 7 bases respectively, with 14 bases between them. Per the germline V gene, CDR1 is SGHRS and CDR2 is YFSETQ. This CDR3 spans 14 amino acids. CDR3 nucleotide sequence: TGCGCCAGCAGCATTCGACGAGTCGGCGGGGAGCTGTTTTTT. Translated, it gives CASSIRRVGGELFF.

There are many counts of this clonotype. The gene calls are TRBV21-1 and TRBJ1-1; the D call of TRBD1 is as the table states it, not checked on the DNA. TRBV21-1 is listed as a pseudogene. CDR3 size: 14 residues. The CDR3 protein is CASSNRDRYTEAFF. The CDR3 DNA reads TGTGCCAGCAGCAACAGGGACCGATACACTGAAGCTTTCTTT.

This clonotype was recorded many times. The CDR3, as DNA: TGTGCCAGCAGTGATAGCGGGCGACGCATAAATGAGCAGTTCTTC. Protein sequence: CASSDSGRRINEQFF. V gene TRBV6-4 combines with J gene TRBJ2-1, with TRBD2 matching 7 bases. V was clipped by 3 bases and J by 7 bases; unmatched bases: 9. This CDR3 comprises 15 residues. The germline CDR1 and CDR2 sequences are MRHNA and SNTAGT.

At least ten counts were recorded for this clonotype. The rearrangement links TRBV11-2 to TRBJ1-4; no clear D. Deletions cut 3 bases from V and 10 bases from J, with 30 bases between. Germline CDR1 SGHAT, CDR2 FQNNGV. This CDR3 is 19 amino acids long. The CDR3 region has the DNA TGTGCCAGCAGCTTGCAGAAACGAGGCTGGGGAGGTGCCAGAGGAAAACTGTTTTTT. Its translation: CASSLQKRGWGGARGKLFF.

This clonotype was observed at least ten times. Here the CDR3 reads CASSLGSGYRTFF. CDR3 coding DNA: TGTGCCAGCAGCTTAGGAAGTGGCTACAGGACTTTCTTT. The V gene is TRBV7-2, the J gene TRBJ1-1, with D perhaps matching TRBD1 (5 bases). Germline CDR1 SGHTA, CDR2 FQGNSA. This CDR3 is 13 amino acids long. The ends were cut back, 1 base at V and 12 bases at J, with 15 bases in the middle.

This clonotype showed up many times. The chain couples TRBV5-1 to TRBJ1-1, with D unclear. The CDR3 runs 14 residues. The germline V gene encodes CDR1 SGHRS and CDR2 YFSETQ. Trimming removed 0 bases from V and 5 bases from J, with 11 bases in between. The CDR3 sequence is CASSLGAGLTEAFF. Here the CDR3 DNA reads TGCGCCAGCAGCTTGGGGGCAGGCCTAACTGAAGCTTTCTTT.

This clonotype was observed many times. This chain connects TRBV12-3 or TRBV12-4 to TRBJ1-1; TRBD1 is a possible D gene (5 bases). CDR3 size: 15 residues. The ends were cut back, 6 bases at V and 4 bases at J, with 18 bases in the middle. The CDR3 here is CASSSGRLGFTEAFF. CDR3 bases: TGTGCCAGCAGCTCGGGACGTCTTGGGTTCACTGAAGCTTTCTTT.

The genes are TRBV7-8 and TRBJ2-7; D gene unclear. The CDR3 sequence is 13 residues long. CDR1 is SGHVS, CDR2 FQNEAQ, per germline. The germline V and J ends were trimmed by 4 bases and 7 bases, with 14 bases remaining between them. The CDR3 loop reads CASSWVQNPEQYF. Written as DNA, the CDR3 is TGTGCCAGCAGCTGGGTACAGAATCCGGAGCAGTACTTC.

This clonotype was recorded many times. This chain connects TRBV29-1 to TRBJ1-5, with D possibly TRBD1 on 5 matching bases. The CDR3 length is 17 residues. V dropped 6 bases and J dropped 7 bases, with 28 bases sitting between them. CDR1 is SQVTM, CDR2 ANQGSEA, per germline. This chain's CDR3 is CSVTGPDYWGGEQPQHF. The CDR3 DNA follows: TGCAGCGTCACCGGACCCGACTACTGGGGCGGAGAGCAGCCCCAGCATTTT.

This sequence joins TRBV20-1 and TRBJ1-1, with D tentatively TRBD1 (5 bases). CDR1 is DFQATT, CDR2 SNEGSKA, per germline (reference sequence). This CDR3 spans 15 amino acids. The V and J ends lost 6 bases and 0 bases respectively, with 17 bases between them. The CDR3 sequence: CSAGLGGIMNTEAFF. The CDR3 DNA reads TGCAGTGCGGGACTTGGAGGAATCATGAACACTGAAGCTTTCTTT.

The chain uses TRBV12-3 or TRBV12-4 and TRBJ1-5; D is unclear. The CDR3 is 14 residues long. The V end lost 2 bases, the J end lost 3 bases, and 8 bases lay between the germline ends. The CDR3 sequence is CASSLKAYNQPQHF. DNA of the CDR3: TGTGCCAGCAGTTTAAAGGCCTACAATCAGCCCCAGCATTTT.

This clonotype was seen ten or more times. J is TRBJ1-2 and V is TRBV20-1, with D hard to call. Trimming took 1 base from V and 9 from J, leaving 15 bases between them. Germline V gives CDR1 DFQATT, CDR2 SNEGSKA (reference sequence). The CDR3 sequence is 13 residues long. The CDR3 loop reads CSARATPRASYTF. Here the CDR3 DNA reads TGCAGTGCTAGAGCCACCCCCCGGGCCAGCTACACCTTC.

The sample holds many counts of this clonotype. The CDR3 spells CASSLSASGSYNEQFF. Written as DNA, the CDR3 is TGTGCCAGCAGCTTATCAGCTAGCGGATCCTACAATGAGCAGTTCTTC. This chain uses TRBV7-2 with TRBJ2-1; 7 bases are shared with TRBD2. Trimming removed 2 bases from V and 1 base from J; junction bases left unmatched: 5. The length of the CDR3 is 16 residues. The germline V gene has CDR1 SGHTA and CDR2 FQGNSA.